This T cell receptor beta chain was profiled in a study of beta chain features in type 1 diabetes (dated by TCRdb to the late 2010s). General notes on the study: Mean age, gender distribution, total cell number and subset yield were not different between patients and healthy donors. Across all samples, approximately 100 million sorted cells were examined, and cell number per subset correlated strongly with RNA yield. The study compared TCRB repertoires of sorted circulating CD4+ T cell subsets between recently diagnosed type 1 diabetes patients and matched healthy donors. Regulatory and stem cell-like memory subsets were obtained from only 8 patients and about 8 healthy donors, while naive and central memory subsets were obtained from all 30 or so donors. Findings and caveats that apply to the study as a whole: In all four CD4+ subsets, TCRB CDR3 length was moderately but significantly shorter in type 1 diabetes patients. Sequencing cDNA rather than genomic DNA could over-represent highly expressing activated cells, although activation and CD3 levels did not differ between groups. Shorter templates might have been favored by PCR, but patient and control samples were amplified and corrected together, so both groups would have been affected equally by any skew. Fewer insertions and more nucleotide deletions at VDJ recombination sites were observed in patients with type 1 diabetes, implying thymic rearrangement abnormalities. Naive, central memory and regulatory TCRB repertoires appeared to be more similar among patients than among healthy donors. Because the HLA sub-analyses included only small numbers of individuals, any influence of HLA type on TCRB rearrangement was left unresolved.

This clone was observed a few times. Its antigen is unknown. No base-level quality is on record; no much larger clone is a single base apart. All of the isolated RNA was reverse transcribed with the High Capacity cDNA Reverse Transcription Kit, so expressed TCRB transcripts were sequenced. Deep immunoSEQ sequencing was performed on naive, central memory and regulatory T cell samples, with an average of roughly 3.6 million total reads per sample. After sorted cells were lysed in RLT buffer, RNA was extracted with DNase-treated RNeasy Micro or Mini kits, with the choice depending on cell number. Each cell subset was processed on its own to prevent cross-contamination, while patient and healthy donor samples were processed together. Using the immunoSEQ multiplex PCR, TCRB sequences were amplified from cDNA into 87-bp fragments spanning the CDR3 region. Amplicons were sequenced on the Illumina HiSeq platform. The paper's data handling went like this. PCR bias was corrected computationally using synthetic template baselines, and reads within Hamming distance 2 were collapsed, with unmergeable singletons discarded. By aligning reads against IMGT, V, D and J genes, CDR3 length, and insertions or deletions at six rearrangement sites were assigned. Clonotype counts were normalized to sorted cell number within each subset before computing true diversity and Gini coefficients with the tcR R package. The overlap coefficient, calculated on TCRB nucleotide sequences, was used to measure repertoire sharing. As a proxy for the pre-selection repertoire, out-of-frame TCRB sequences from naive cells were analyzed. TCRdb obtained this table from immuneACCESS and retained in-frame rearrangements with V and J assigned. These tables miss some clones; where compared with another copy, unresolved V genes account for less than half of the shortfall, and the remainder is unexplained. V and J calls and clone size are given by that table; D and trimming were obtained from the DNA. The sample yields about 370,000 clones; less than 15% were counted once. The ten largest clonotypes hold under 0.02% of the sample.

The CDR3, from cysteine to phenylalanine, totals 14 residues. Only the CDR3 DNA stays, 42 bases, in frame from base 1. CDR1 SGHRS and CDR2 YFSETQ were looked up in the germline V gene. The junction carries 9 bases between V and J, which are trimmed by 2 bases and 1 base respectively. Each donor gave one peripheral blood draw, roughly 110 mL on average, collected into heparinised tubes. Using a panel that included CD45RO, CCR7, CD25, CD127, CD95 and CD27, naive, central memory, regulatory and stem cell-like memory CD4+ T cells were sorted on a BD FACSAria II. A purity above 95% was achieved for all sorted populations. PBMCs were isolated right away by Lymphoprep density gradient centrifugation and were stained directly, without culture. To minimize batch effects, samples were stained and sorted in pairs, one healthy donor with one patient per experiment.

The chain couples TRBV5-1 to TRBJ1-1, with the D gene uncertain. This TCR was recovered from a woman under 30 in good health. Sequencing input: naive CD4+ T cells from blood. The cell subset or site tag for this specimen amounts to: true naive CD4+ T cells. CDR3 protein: CASSLEVPNTEAFF. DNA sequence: TGCGCCAGCAGCTTAGAGGTGCCGAACACTGAAGCTTTCTTT.